The 5 T cell receptor beta chains below all came from one sample that was sequenced in a study of blood T cell repertoires in COVID-19. Here immunoSEQ multiplex PCR was the method, and the copy in TCRdb shows in-frame clones only, minus some. Here the sample spans some 250,000 clones, about 80% being singletons. Input material: peripheral blood. The source is a man over 45 with active or convalescent COVID-19.

In its sample, this clone was seen once. The V call is TRBV28, the J call TRBJ2-2; the D is unclear. The CDR3 has 17 amino acids. Per germline, CDR1 MDHEN and CDR2 SYDVKM. V lost 2 bases to trimming and J lost 3 bases, with 16 bases between them. The CDR3, as DNA: TGTGCCAGCAGTTTAGGTATCGGCCGAGAGGACACCGGGGAGCTGTTTTTT. It specifies CASSLGIGREDTGELFF. Full variable domain (outside the CDR3, taken from reference TRBV28 and TRBJ2-2): DVKVTQSSRYLVKRTGEKVFLECVQDMDHENMFWYRQDPGLGLRLIYFSYDVKMKEKGDIPEGYSVSREKKERFSLILESASTNQTSMYLCASSLGIGREDTGELFFGEGSRLTVL.

This rearrangement joins TRBV19 to TRBJ2-2; D is possibly TRBD1 (6 bases). CDR3 length equals 15 residues. Germline CDR1 reads LNHDA; CDR2 reads SQIVND (reference sequence). The V end lost 6 bases, the J end lost 4 bases, and 15 bases lay between the germline ends. CDR3 protein: CASRPVRGGTGELFF. CDR3 sequence (DNA): TGTGCCAGTAGGCCGGTCAGAGGGGGCACCGGGGAGCTGTTTTTT.

To note about this clone: The sample holds other DNA sequences that translate to the same CDR3. The chain combines TRBV9 with TRBJ1-6; D is ambiguous. The V gene lost 0 bases and the J gene lost 7 bases, with 11 bases spanning the gap. Germline values: CDR1 SGDLS, CDR2 YYNGEE. The CDR3 extends over 15 amino acids. CDR3 residues: CASSVGPGANSPLHF. CDR3 DNA: TGTGCCAGCAGCGTAGGGCCGGGAGCGAATTCACCCCTCCACTTT.

The chain employs TRBV28 and TRBJ2-1; 10 bases are a match to TRBD2. There are 14 residues in the CDR3. With V trimmed by 3 bases and J by 14 bases, 10 bases remained unmatched. Germline V lookup: CDR1 MDHEN, CDR2 SYDVKM. Here the CDR3 DNA reads TGTGCCAGCAGTTTGTGGCGTGGAAGCGGGGGGGAGTTCTTC. Translated: CASSLWRGSGGEFF.

The chain is built from TRBV7-2 and TRBJ2-1; 9 bases are a match to TRBD2. Germline loops: CDR1 SGHTA, CDR2 FQGNSA. The CDR3 sequence is 16 residues long. The V and J ends lost 4 bases and 9 bases, in that order; junction bases with no gene match: 13. The CDR3 region is CASSSPGGGAMTEQFF. DNA of the CDR3: TGTGCCAGCAGCTCCCCAGGCGGGGGGGCCATGACTGAGCAGTTCTTC.